One and the same sample provided the 10 T cell receptor beta chains below, sequenced in a study of blood T cell repertoires in COVID-19. TCRdb's table, derived via immunoSEQ multiplex PCR, lists solely in-frame clones and lacks some. In the table there are 70,000 to 80,000 clones, approximately 80% of which are singletons. Sequencing input: peripheral blood. These receptors all come from a man aged 45 to 65 with acute or convalescent COVID-19.

The chain recombines TRBV4-1 with TRBJ2-6; TRBD1 aligns across 8 bases. Germline CDR1 MGHRA, CDR2 YSYEKL. The junction had 11 bases not matched to a gene; V was cut back by 6 bases and J by 1 base. The CDR3 contains 18 residues. Here the CDR3 reads CASSRLAGGFSGANVLTF. CDR3 coding DNA: TGCGCCAGCAGTCGCCTCGCAGGGGGCTTTTCTGGGGCCAACGTCCTGACTTTC.

The chain recombines TRBV7-2 with TRBJ1-2; TRBD1 is a possible D gene (6 bases). In germline, CDR1 is SGHTA, CDR2 FQGNSA. The V gene lost 6 bases and the J gene lost 5 bases, with 16 bases spanning the gap. CDR3 length: 14 residues. The CDR3 reads CASRPPTGGYGYTF. For the CDR3, the DNA is TGTGCCAGCAGACCACCGACAGGCGGATATGGCTACACCTTC.

A few counts support this clone. The genes are TRBV6-5 and TRBJ2-3, with 11 bases that match TRBD1. Trimming took 7 bases from V and 2 from J; bases not matched to a gene: 2. The CDR3 has 14 amino acids. Germline-derived CDR1 and CDR2 are MNHEY and SVGAGI. CDR3 region: CASMDRGLTDTQYF. CDR3 nucleotide sequence: TGTGCCAGCATGGACAGGGGGCTCACAGATACGCAGTATTTT.

The V gene is TRBV19, the J gene TRBJ1-5, with D possibly matching TRBD1 (6 bases). Deletions cut 8 bases from V and 1 base from J, with 21 bases between. CDR1 is LNHDA, CDR2 SQIVND, per germline (reference sequence). The CDR3 runs to 17 residues. CDR3 sequence (DNA): TGTGCCAGTGGCCCTGATGGCAGGGGCCGGAGCAATCAGCCCCAGCATTTT. It encodes CASGPDGRGRSNQPQHF.

The V call is TRBV18, the J call TRBJ2-5; the match to TRBD1 covers 7 bases. This CDR3 is built from 13 residues. V was clipped by 5 bases and J by 4 bases; unmatched bases: 4. Germline CDR1 and CDR2: KGHSH and LQKENI. The CDR3, as DNA: TGTGCCAGCTCAACCGGGACAGTAGAGACCCAGTACTTC. As protein: CASSTGTVETQYF. Complete variable domain (other parts from reference TRBV18 and TRBJ2-5): NAGVMQNPRHLVRRRGQEARLRCSPMKGHSHVYWYRQLPEEGLKFMVYLQKENIIDESGMPKERFSAEFPKEGPSILRIQQVVRGDSAAYFCASSTGTVETQYFGPGTRLLVL.

This clone appeared once. The gene calls are TRBV4-3 and TRBJ1-2; D is unclear. CDR3 length: 13 amino acids. Germline values: CDR1 LGHNA, CDR2 YSLEER. V was clipped by 3 bases and J by 2 bases, with 7 bases between them. CDR3 residues: CASSHLGNYGYTF. The CDR3 region has the DNA TGCGCCAGCAGCCACCTCGGGAACTATGGCTACACCTTC.

This chain uses TRBV7-2 with TRBJ2-1, with 8 nucleotides matching TRBD2. The CDR3 is 17 residues long. Germline V gene lookup returns CDR1 SGHTA and CDR2 FQGNSA. After removal of 1 base from V and 4 bases from J, the junction contained 9 bases not matched to a gene. The CDR3 here is CASSLVPGGVSYNEQFF. The CDR3 DNA reads TGTGCCAGCAGCTTAGTCCCCGGGGGGGTATCGTACAATGAGCAGTTCTTC.

The chain is built from TRBV6-2 or TRBV6-3 and TRBJ2-7; a weak D match, TRBD1 (6 bases). Per germline, CDR1 MNHEY and CDR2 SVGEGT. The CDR3 runs to 20 residues. V lost 4 bases and J lost 1, with 29 bases in between. The DNA for the CDR3 is TGTGCCAGCAGTTCTCCCGAGTCGCGACTGCTCCTCGGGACATCCTACGAGCAGTACTTC. This encodes CASSSPESRLLLGTSYEQYF.

This clone was detected a few times. The rearrangement uses TRBV7-8 and TRBJ2-3, with D possibly matching TRBD1 (7 bases). CDR1 and CDR2 (germline): SGHVS, FQNEAQ. With 3 bases removed from V and 4 bases from J, the gap between germline ends came to 11 bases. This CDR3 has 14 amino acids. The CDR3 protein is CASSLAGQPDTQYF. CDR3 bases: TGTGCCAGCAGCTTGGCGGGACAGCCAGATACGCAGTATTTT.

V is TRBV7-8 and J is TRBJ2-7; D perhaps matches TRBD1 (6 bases). The germline V and J ends were trimmed by 4 bases and 1 base, with 17 bases remaining between them. The CDR3 consists of 16 residues. Germline V gives CDR1 SGHVS, CDR2 FQNEAQ. CDR3 sequence reads: CASSSLGQSSSYEQYF. The CDR3 nucleotides read TGTGCCAGCAGCTCCCTCGGACAGAGCTCTTCCTACGAGCAGTACTTC. The full variable domain, completed using reference TRBV7-8 and TRBJ2-7, is GAGVSQSPRYKVAKRGQDVALRCDPISGHVSLFWYQQALGQGPEFLTYFQNEAQLDKSGLPSDRFFAERPEGSVSTLKIQRTQQEDSAVYLCASSSLGQSSSYEQYFGPGTRLTVT.